These 10 T cell receptor beta chains were sequenced from one sample in a study of blood T cell repertoires in COVID-19. Measured with immunoSEQ multiplex PCR; TCRdb has only the in-frame clones, and not every one. The sample lists 140,000 or so clones; about three quarters were seen once. The source material was peripheral blood. The receptors stem from a woman in her sixties with acute or convalescent COVID-19.

This clone has only a few counts. The chain links TRBV6-4 to TRBJ2-1; 10 bases match TRBD2. The CDR3 is 17 residues long. The germline V gene has CDR1 MRHNA and CDR2 SNTAGT. V lost 8 bases and J lost 0; bases outside the gene matches: 10. For the CDR3, the DNA is TGTGCCAGCCGGACTAGCGGAGAATGGAGCTCCTACAATGAGCAGTTCTTC. This codes for CASRTSGEWSSYNEQFF.

This clone was seen a few times. The rearrangement uses TRBV19 and TRBJ2-1; no definite D call. Per germline, CDR1 LNHDA and CDR2 SQIVND (reference sequence). This CDR3 has 16 residues. Between the trimmed V and J ends, which lost 5 bases and 5 bases, there was a span of 19 bases. In DNA, the CDR3 is TGTGCCAGTAGTCGTTTGGGTTTGGGTGCGGACAATGAGCAGTTCTTC. It specifies CASSRLGLGADNEQFF.

The V gene is TRBV7-9, the J gene TRBJ1-5, with D unclear. This CDR3 has 13 amino acids. CDR1 SEHNR and CDR2 FQNEAQ come from the germline V gene (reference sequence). V was clipped by 5 bases and J by 4 bases, with 9 bases between them. The CDR3 DNA is TGTGCCAGCAGCCGTGACAATAATCAGCCCCAGCATTTT. It encodes CASSRDNNQPQHF.

The chain joins TRBV27 to TRBJ2-2, with TRBD1 matching 7 bases. Germline values: CDR1 MNHEY, CDR2 SMNVEV (reference sequence). Trimming removed 4 bases from V and 2 bases from J; junction bases left unmatched: 10. The CDR3 loop spans 17 amino acids. The CDR3 nucleotides read TGTGCCAGCAGTTCATACTCCGGGACAGCCAACACCGGGGAGCTGTTTTTT. This sequence encodes CASSSYSGTANTGELFF.

The chain carries TRBV5-4 and TRBJ1-4; 7 nucleotides match TRBD1. Unmatched junction bases numbered 11, after V lost 4 bases and J lost 8 bases. Germline V gene data show CDR1 as SGHNT and CDR2 as YYREEE (reference sequence). The CDR3 contains 15 residues. The CDR3 here is CASSVGQIPLEKLFF. Written as DNA, the CDR3 is TGTGCCAGCAGCGTGGGACAGATACCCCTGGAAAAACTGTTTTTT.

This clone appeared once. The chain has TRBV2 and TRBJ2-5; 8 bases align to TRBD1. The germline V gene has CDR1 SNHLY and CDR2 FYNNEI. CDR3 length equals 17 residues. Trimming at V came to 4 bases and at J to 0 bases, leaving 10 bases not matched to a gene. CDR3 region: CASSGSRGRPDQETQYF. For the CDR3, the DNA is TGTGCCAGCAGTGGTAGCAGGGGGCGTCCTGACCAAGAGACCCAGTACTTC.

The V and J genes are TRBV29-1 and TRBJ2-3; D is ambiguous. The V gene's germline CDR1 is SQVTM and CDR2 ANQGSEA. The ends were cut back, 8 bases at V and 4 bases at J, with 10 bases in the middle. CDR3 length: 11 amino acids. CDR3 nucleotides: TGCAGCTCCCTGGCCCCAGATACGCAGTATTTT. It is translated as CSSLAPDTQYF.

In this sample, this clone turned up once. The gene calls are TRBV28 and TRBJ2-5, with D tentatively TRBD1 (7 bases). Germline loops: CDR1 MDHEN, CDR2 SYDVKM. The CDR3 loop spans 14 amino acids. V lost 5 bases and J lost 2, with 12 bases in between. In DNA form, the CDR3 reads TGTGCCAGCAGTCCGGGGGACAGACAAGAGACCCAGTACTTC. This translates into CASSPGDRQETQYF.

The genes are TRBV3-1 (or the pseudogene TRBV3-2) and TRBJ2-7, with 7 bases that match TRBD1. The CDR3 has 16 residues. CDR1 is LGHDT and CDR2 is YNNKEL in the germline V gene (reference sequence). J lost 3 bases, V lost 0 bases, and 8 bases had no gene match. CDR3 protein: CASSQERGLFGYEQYF. The CDR3 bases are TGTGCCAGCAGCCAAGAAAGGGGGCTTTTCGGCTACGAGCAGTACTTC.

The chain links TRBV7-2 to TRBJ1-2, with D maybe TRBD1 (5 bases). There are 13 residues in the CDR3. The V gene lost 6 bases and the J gene lost 5 bases, with 13 bases spanning the gap. Germline V lookup: CDR1 SGHTA, CDR2 FQGNSA. The CDR3 coding sequence is TGTGCCAGCAGTCGGCAGGCAGGGTATGGCTACACCTTC. It specifies CASSRQAGYGYTF.